This TCR beta chain came from a study of beta chain features in type 1 diabetes. Study results and limitations: The similarity of naive, central memory and Treg TCRB repertoires appeared greater among patients than among healthy donors. Shortening of TCRB CDR3s, moderate but significant, appeared in all four CD4+ subsets of Type 1 diabetes patients. Cells that show high TCR expression could be over-represented by cDNA sequencing.

Of the isolated RNA, all was reverse transcribed, and so the sequenced material was expressed TCRB transcripts. TCRdb's table, derived via immunoSEQ multiplex PCR, lists solely in-frame clones and lacks some. This table has about 160,000 clones, 7% to 9% appearing once. The V gene end was trimmed by 5 bases and the J gene end by 5 bases; junction bases not matched to a gene: 6. The CDR3 has 14 amino acids. Germline V gene sequence: CDR1 SGHVS, CDR2 FQNEAQ. Every donor provided one heparinised blood draw, which averaged about 110 mL. Via CD45RO/CCR7/CD25/CD127/CD95/CD27, cells of the CD4+ naive, central memory, regulatory and stem cell-like memory subsets were sorted. This clone has more than one count but fewer than ten. What it binds is not known.

Specimen: central memory CD4+ T cells from blood. The chain couples TRBV7-8 to TRBJ2-5; 9 nucleotides agree with TRBD1. The receptor was derived from a man aged 18 to 29 with type 1 diabetes. CDR3: CASSGTGLGETQYF. The DNA of the CDR3 is TGTGCCAGCAGCGGGACAGGGCTGGGGGAGACCCAGTACTTC.